This is a list of T cell receptor beta chains from one sample in a study of Ad26.COV2.S vaccination and SARS-CoV-2 variants. The table came from immunoSEQ multiplex PCR; TCRdb's copy has only in-frame clones and leaves some out. This table holds hundreds of thousands of clones, roughly 80% found once. The sample in question was peripheral blood, obtained in a trial of Ad26.COV2.S vaccine versus placebo. Receptor source: a person aged 18 to 65 who received the Ad26.COV2.S COVID-19 vaccine or a placebo. Each CDR3 is given without its conserved first and last residue.

TRBJ2-7 TRBV13 ASSLFGAYEQY
TRBJ1-5 TRBV27 ASSTDTYQPQH
TRBJ2-1 TRBV15 ATPARGEQF
TRBJ1-2 TRBV19 ASSPGTAFYGYT
TRBJ1-4 TRBV11-3 ASSLPPRRDEKLF
TRBJ1-1 TRBV7-9 ASSSLITEAF
TRBJ2-2 TRBV10-3 AISGVTGLGGELF
TRBJ1-3 TRBV5-1 ASSLTTPSLDSGNTIY
TRBJ1-4 TRBV5-1 ASRQGFVSTNEKLF
TRBJ1-1 TRBV3-1/TRBV3-2 ASSQDGGESEAF
TRBJ1-2 TRBV19 ASSIGTGQNYGYT
TRBJ2-2 TRBV19 ASMTAIVTSGLSNTGELF
TRBJ1-4 TRBV7-2 ASSPYRRDEKLF
TRBJ1-1 TRBV5-5 ASSLIALSGTEAF
TRBJ2-3 TRBV4-2 ASSQEASGVRITDTQY
TRBJ2-1 TRBV9 ASSPRAGAGRGNEQF
TRBJ2-7 TRBV5-1 ASSFSGYEQY
TRBJ2-7 TRBV3-1/TRBV3-2 ASTQGGSSYEQY
TRBJ2-1 TRBV5-1 ASSSGLGNEQF
TRBJ2-2 TRBV29-1 SAMGQVTGELF
TRBJ1-4 TRBV7-9 ASYGTGEGKLF
TRBJ2-2 TRBV19 ASSIDTSGELF